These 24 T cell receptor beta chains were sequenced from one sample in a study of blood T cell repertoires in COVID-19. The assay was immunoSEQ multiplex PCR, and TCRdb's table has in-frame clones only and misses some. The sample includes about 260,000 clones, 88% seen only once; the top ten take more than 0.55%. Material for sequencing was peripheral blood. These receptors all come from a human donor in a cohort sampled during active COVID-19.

The CDR3 reads CASSPLPDNSDLGYTF. In nucleotides, the CDR3 is TGCGCCAGCAGCCCACTGCCGGACAACTCCGACCTCGGCTACACCTTC. The chain recombines TRBV4-3 with TRBJ1-2; TRBD1 might be the D (5 bases). The CDR3 consists of 16 residues. Germline V gene lookup returns CDR1 LGHNA and CDR2 YSLEER. Trimming removed 4 bases at V and 8 bases at J, with 23 bases between.

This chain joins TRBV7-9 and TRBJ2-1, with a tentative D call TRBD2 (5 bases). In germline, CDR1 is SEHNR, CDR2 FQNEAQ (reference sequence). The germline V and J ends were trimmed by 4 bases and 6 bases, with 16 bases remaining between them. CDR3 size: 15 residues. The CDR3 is CASSYSSGSPNEQFF. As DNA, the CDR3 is TGTGCCAGCAGCTACTCTTCGGGATCTCCCAATGAGCAGTTCTTC. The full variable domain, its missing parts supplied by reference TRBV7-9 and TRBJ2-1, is DTGVSQNPRHKITKRGQNVTFRCDPISEHNRLYWYRQTLGQGPEFLTYFQNEAQLEKSRLLSDRFSAERPKGSFSTLEIQRTEQGDSAMYLCASSYSSGSPNEQFFGPGTRLTVL.

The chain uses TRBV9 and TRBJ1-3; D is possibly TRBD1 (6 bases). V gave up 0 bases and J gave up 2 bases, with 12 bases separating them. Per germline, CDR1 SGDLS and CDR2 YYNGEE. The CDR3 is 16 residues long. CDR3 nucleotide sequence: TGTGCCAGCAGCGTAGATCGGCAGGGGCCTGGAAACACCATATATTTT. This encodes CASSVDRQGPGNTIYF.

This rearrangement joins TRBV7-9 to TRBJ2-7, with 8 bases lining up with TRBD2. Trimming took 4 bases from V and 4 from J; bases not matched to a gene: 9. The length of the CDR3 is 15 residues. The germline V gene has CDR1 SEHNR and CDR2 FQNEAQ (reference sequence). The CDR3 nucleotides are TGTGCCAGCAGCTCCGCCGGGGGGGGGACGTACGAGCAGTACTTC. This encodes CASSSAGGGTYEQYF.

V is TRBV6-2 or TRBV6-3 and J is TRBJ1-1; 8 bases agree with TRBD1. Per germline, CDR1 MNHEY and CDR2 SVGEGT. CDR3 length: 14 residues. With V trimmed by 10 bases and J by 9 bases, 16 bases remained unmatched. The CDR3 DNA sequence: TGTGCCACCATCCCTGGAACAGGGGGACTAAAAGCTTTCTTT. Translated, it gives CATIPGTGGLKAFF.

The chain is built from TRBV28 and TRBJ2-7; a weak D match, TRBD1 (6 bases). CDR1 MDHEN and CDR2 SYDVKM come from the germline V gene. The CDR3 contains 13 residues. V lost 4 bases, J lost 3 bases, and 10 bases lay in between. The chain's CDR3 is CASSSGTNYEQYF. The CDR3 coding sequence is TGTGCCAGCAGTTCCGGGACAAACTACGAGCAGTACTTC.

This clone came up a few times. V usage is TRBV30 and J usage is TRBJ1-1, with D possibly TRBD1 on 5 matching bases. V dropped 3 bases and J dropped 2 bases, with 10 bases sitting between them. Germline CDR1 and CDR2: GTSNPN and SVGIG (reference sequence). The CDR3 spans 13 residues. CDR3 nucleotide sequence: TGTGCCTGGAGGAGGCAGGGTAACACTGAAGCTTTCTTT. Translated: CAWRRQGNTEAFF.

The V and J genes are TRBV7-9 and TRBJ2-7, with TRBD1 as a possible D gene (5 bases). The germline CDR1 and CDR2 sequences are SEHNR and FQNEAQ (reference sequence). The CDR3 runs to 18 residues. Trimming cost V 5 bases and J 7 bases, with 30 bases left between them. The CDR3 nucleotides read TGTGCCAGCAGCCACTTCCCTGGCCGGACACGACCCCTTGGGGAGCAGTACTTC. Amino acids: CASSHFPGRTRPLGEQYF.

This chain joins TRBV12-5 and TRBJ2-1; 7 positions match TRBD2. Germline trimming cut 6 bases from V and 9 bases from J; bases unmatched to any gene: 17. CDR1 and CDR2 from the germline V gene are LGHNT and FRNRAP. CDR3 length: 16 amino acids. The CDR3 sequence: CASGLGLRNSGGEQFF. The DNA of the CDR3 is TGTGCTAGTGGCCTGGGGCTAAGGAATTCGGGGGGTGAGCAGTTCTTC.

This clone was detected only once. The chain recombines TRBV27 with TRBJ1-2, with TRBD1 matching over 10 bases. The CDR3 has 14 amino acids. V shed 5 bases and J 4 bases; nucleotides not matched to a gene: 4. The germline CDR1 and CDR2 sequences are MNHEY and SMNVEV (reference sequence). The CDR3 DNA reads TGTGCCAGCAGTCCGCGACAGGGGGCCTATGGCTACACCTTC. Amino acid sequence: CASSPRQGAYGYTF.

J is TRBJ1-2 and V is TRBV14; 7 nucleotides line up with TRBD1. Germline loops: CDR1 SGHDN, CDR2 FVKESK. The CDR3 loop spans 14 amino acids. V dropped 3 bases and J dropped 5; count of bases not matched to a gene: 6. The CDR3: CASSQQTGTYGYTF. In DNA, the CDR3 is TGTGCCAGCAGCCAGCAGACAGGGACATATGGCTACACCTTC. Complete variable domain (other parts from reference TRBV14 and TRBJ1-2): EAGVTQFPSHSVIEKGQTVTLRCDPISGHDNLYWYRRVMGKEIKFLLHFVKESKQDESGMPNNRFLAERTGGTYSTLKVQPAELEDSGVYFCASSQQTGTYGYTFGSGTRLTVV.

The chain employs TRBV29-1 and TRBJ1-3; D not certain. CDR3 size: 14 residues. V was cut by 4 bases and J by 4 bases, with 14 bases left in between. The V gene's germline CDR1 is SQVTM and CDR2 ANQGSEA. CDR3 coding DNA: TGCAGCGTTGTGGAGTACGGCTTGGGAAACACCATATATTTT. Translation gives CSVVEYGLGNTIYF.

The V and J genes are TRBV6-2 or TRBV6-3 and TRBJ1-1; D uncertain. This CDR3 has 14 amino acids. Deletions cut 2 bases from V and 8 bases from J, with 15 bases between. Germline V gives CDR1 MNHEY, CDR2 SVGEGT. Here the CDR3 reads CASSYGVIGGEAFF. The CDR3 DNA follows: TGTGCCAGCAGTTACGGGGTTATTGGAGGGGAAGCTTTCTTT.

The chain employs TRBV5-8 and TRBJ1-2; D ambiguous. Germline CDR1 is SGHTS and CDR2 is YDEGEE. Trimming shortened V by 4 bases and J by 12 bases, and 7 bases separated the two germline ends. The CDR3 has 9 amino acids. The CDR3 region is CASSPLNTF. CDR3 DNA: TGTGCCAGCAGCCCCCTTAACACCTTC.

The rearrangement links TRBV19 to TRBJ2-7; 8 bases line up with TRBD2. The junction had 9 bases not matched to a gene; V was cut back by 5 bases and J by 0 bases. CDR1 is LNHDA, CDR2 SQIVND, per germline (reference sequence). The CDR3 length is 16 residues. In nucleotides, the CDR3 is TGTGCCAGTAGTGAGCGGGGGAACATCCTCTCCTACGAGCAGTACTTC. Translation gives CASSERGNILSYEQYF.

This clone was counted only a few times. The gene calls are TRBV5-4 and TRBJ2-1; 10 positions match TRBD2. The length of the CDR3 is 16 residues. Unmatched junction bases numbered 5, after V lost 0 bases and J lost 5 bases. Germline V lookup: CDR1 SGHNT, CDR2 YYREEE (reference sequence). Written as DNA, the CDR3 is TGTGCCAGCAGCTTGGAACCTAGCGGGGGTAACAATGAGCAGTTCTTC. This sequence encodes CASSLEPSGGNNEQFF.

CDR3: CASSQEAGVSPLHF. The CDR3 nucleotides are TGCGCCAGCAGTCAAGAGGCAGGGGTCTCACCCCTCCACTTT. The chain employs TRBV23-1 and TRBJ1-6, with TRBD1 as a possible D gene (6 bases). Being an ORF, TRBV23-1 has a function that is uncertain. This CDR3 region has 14 residues. The V end lost 2 bases, the J end lost 10 bases, and 12 bases lay between the germline ends.

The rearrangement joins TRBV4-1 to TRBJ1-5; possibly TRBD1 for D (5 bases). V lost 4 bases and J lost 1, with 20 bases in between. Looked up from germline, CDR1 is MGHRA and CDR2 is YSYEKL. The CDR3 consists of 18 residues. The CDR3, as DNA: TGCGCCAGCAGCCTAGGACTAACAGGAGGCCTCAGCAATCAGCCCCAGCATTTT. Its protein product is CASSLGLTGGLSNQPQHF.

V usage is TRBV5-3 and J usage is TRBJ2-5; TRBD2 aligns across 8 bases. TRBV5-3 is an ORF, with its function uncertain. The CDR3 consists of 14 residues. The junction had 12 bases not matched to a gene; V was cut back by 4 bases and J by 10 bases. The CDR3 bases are TGTGCCAGAAGCCAGGAAATAGCGGGGAGGGTCCAGTACTTC. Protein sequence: CARSQEIAGRVQYF.

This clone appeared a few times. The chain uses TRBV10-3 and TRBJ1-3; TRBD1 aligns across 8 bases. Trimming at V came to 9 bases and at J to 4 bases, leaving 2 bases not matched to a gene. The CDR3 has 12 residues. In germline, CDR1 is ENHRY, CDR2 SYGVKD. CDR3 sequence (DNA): TGTGCCATGGGACAGGAAGGAAACACCATATATTTT. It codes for CAMGQEGNTIYF.

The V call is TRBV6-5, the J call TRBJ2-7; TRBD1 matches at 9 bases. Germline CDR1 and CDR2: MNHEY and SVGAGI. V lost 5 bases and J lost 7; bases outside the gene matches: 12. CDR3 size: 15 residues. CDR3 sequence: CASSTSGTGTREQYF. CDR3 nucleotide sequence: TGTGCCAGCAGTACCTCCGGGACAGGGACGAGAGAGCAGTACTTC.

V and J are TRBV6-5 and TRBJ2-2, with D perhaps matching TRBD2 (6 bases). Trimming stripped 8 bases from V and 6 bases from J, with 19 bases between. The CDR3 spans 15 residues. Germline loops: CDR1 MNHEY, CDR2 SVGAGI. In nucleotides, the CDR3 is TGTGCCAGCGGCGGATGGGACTTCCGTTCCGGGGAGCTGTTTTTT. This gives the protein CASGGWDFRSGELFF.

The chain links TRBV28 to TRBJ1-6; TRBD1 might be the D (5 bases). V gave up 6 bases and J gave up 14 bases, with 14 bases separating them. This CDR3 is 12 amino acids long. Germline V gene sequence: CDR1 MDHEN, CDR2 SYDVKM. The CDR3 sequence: CASRGVGGTLHF. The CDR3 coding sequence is TGTGCCAGCAGGGGTGTCGGGGGGACCCTCCACTTT.

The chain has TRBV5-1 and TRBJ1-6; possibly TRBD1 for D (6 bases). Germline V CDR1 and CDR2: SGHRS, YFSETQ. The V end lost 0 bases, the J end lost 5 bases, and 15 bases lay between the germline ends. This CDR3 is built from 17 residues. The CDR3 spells CASSLVPGEGDNSPLHF. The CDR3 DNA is TGCGCCAGCAGCTTGGTGCCAGGGGAAGGAGATAATTCACCCCTCCACTTT.